Sequencing of this T cell receptor (beta chain) was carried out in a study of shared clonotypes between healthy human individuals (TCRdb year 2020). As for the study more broadly: A few men and a couple of women, aged 18 to 49 years, made up the cohort. Between about 0.8 and 9 billion PBMCs per donor were obtained by leukapheresis. For each donor, three plates each were used for CD4 naive and CD4 memory, two plates were used for CD8 naive, and one plate was used for CD8 memory. Libraries were prepared and TCR repertoires were sequenced by different laboratories using diverse techniques, in order to increase sequencing depth and limit assay-specific biases. To estimate repertoire size and how much clonotype sharing occurs between individuals, the study deeply sequenced the blood TCR repertoires of several healthy adults.

This clone was counted ten times or more. Its recognized antigen is unknown. Per-nucleotide qualities are absent, and no much larger clonotype sits a single base away. The CDR3 contains 13 residues, cysteine and phenylalanine counted. Of all the DNA, just the CDR3 is kept, 39 bases in frame from base 1. The junction carries 10 bases between V and J, which are trimmed by 8 bases and 0 bases respectively. Looking up the germline V gene yields CDR1 SNHLY and CDR2 FYNNEI. Study-wide findings and limitations: About 4.5% of naive CD4, 3.5% of naive CD8, approximately 2.2% of memory CD4, and about 0.4% of memory CD8 clonotypes were shared across several donors. Estimated clonotype richness was generally larger for naive than for memory subsets. Only blood was sampled, and tissue TCR repertoires likely differ from those in blood. Higher generation probabilities were observed for clonotypes shared by all four sorted-subset donors than for non-shared clonotypes. Based on pairwise subsampling, the degree of clonotype sharing among donors was expected to be affected by sequencing depth. Incomplete sequencing was indicated by rarefaction of sorted-subset datasets, despite the large sequencing depth. The small number of donors limited the genetic and exposure-history diversity represented.

Using the deep immunoSEQ assay, multiplex PCR amplified TCR CDR3 regions from genomic DNA. Extracted genomic DNA from each cell subset was distributed evenly across all wells of several immunoSEQ 96-well plates, and each plate was treated as a replicate. For sorted subsets, around 200 ng genomic DNA, equal to 30,000 to 35,000 T cell genomes, was loaded into each replicate PCR. Purified libraries were quantified with a Qubit 3.0 fluorometer, sized on a Bioanalyzer 2100, and re-quantified with the KAPA Library Quantification kit. A separate single-read 150-cycle Illumina NextSeq 550 flow cell was used to sequence each immunoSEQ 96-well plate. Turning to the authors' computational methods: The immunoSEQ output contained only junctional sequences without quality scores, so filtering could not match that applied to full-length reads. To assign V/J genes and CDR3, sequences were annotated using PyIR, a Python wrapper for IgBLAST v1.9, with IMGT germline references. Any read was removed if the V/J assignment was weak (E-value above 1e-6), the CDR3 was missing, or the read contained stop codons, out-of-frame junctions, or ambiguous translated residues. V3J clonotypes were defined as sequences sharing an identical inferred V gene, J gene, and CDR3 amino acid sequence. Percentage overlap between repertoires was computed as shared unique clonotypes divided by the size of the smaller repertoire. Three approaches were used to assess repertoire richness: RTK rarefaction, the Chao1 estimator, and Recon v2.1 estimates of unobserved clonotypes. OLGA was used to compute generation probabilities for all TCRbeta clonotypes that the gDNA method yielded from a handful of donors. Sourced from immuneACCESS, this table was stored by TCRdb with only in-frame sequences that have V and J called. A share of the clones is absent; for the studies checked, an unresolved V gene accounts for under half, and the remainder has no known explanation. D and trimming were read from the DNA, whereas the V and J calls and clone size are those reported in that table. The sample includes hundreds of thousands of clones, with roughly 84% observed a single time. The leading ten clones occupy about 17% of the sample.

The donors were healthy, HIV-negative adults with no recently reported acute infections or vaccinations. All donors were Caucasian adults living in Nashville, Tennessee, USA. The CD8 memory samples were a combination of magnetically selected CD45RO+ cells and CCR7-negative CD45RA+ effector memory (TemRA) cells. After blood collection by leukapheresis, PBMCs were isolated using Ficoll-Histopaque density gradient centrifugation and then cryopreserved in the vapor phase of liquid nitrogen. Analytical flow cytometry was used to check the purity and quantity of every magnetically sorted T cell population. Genomic DNA was isolated from every sorted fraction and measured by UV absorbance on a Nanodrop 2000c.

The origin of this receptor is a man younger than 30 in good health. Sequencing was performed on memory CD8+ T cells sorted from blood. The cell subset or site label on this specimen signifies: CD45RO+ cells pooled with CCR7-negative TemRA cells. The chain is assembled from TRBV2 and TRBJ1-2, with TRBD1 as a weak D call on 5 bases. The CDR3 protein is CASSGQPNYGYTF. The sequence in DNA is TGTGCCAGCTCGGGGCAGCCTAACTATGGCTACACCTTC.